A selection of T cell receptor beta chains follows, all from one sample in a study of regulatory T cells in long-lasting Graves disease. A single record per CDR3 protein comes from TCRdb applying MiXCR to the multiplex PCR reads. The table lists 620,000 or so distinct CDR3 sequences, about 15% of them singletons. This same sample was also taken into another study, of T cells in Graves' hyperthyroidism and ophthalmopathy.

The source was peripheral blood mononuclear cells (PBMCs), collected at new diagnosis, from a patient treated with antithyroid drugs. These receptors were obtained from a woman aged 25 to 39 with Graves disease. The conserved cysteine and the conserved F or W are not part of the CDR3 here.

V gene: TRBV28; J gene: TRBJ1-2; CDR3 protein: ASSLSAELGFSYT
V gene: TRBV27; J gene: TRBJ2-7; CDR3 protein: ASRSSGRAVGEQY
V gene: TRBV6-2/TRBV6-3; J gene: TRBJ1-6; CDR3 protein: ASSYAPGDGSPLH
V gene: TRBV20-1; J gene: TRBJ1-6; CDR3 protein: RADRPDNSPLH
V gene: TRBV9; J gene: TRBJ2-3; CDR3 protein: ASSARRTLPDTQY
V gene: TRBV6-2/TRBV6-3; J gene: TRBJ2-7; CDR3 protein: ASSRSGLADTYEQY
V gene: TRBV11-2; J gene: TRBJ2-1; CDR3 protein: ASSSTQDEQF
V gene: TRBV11-2; J gene: TRBJ2-6; CDR3 protein: ASKATFSGANVLT
V gene: TRBV7-9; J gene: TRBJ1-1; CDR3 protein: ASSLGKTGGLDTEAF
V gene: TRBV9; J gene: TRBJ2-3; CDR3 protein: ASSADPPGDTQY
V gene: TRBV27; J gene: TRBJ2-7; CDR3 protein: ASSSLTQGGRREQY
V gene: TRBV9; J gene: TRBJ2-5; CDR3 protein: ASSSKAGRETQY
V gene: TRBV28; J gene: TRBJ2-1; CDR3 protein: ASKRGTTYNEQF
V gene: TRBV12-3/TRBV12-4; J gene: TRBJ2-7; CDR3 protein: ASSSRDLHEQY
V gene: TRBV2; J gene: TRBJ1-6; CDR3 protein: ASRTGTGWSPLH
V gene: TRBV28; J gene: TRBJ1-2; CDR3 protein: ASNIGTGTNYGYT
V gene: TRBV3-1; J gene: TRBJ2-1; CDR3 protein: ASSQDAVTTGEQF
V gene: TRBV11-3; J gene: TRBJ2-5; CDR3 protein: ASSLGREFETQY
V gene: TRBV5-1; J gene: TRBJ2-1; CDR3 protein: ASSLEGPRTSGTYNEQF
V gene: TRBV7-8; J gene: TRBJ2-3; CDR3 protein: ASSSPTTGSTDTQY
V gene: TRBV7-2; J gene: TRBJ2-3; CDR3 protein: ASSLRSGYTDTQY
V gene: TRBV6-6; J gene: TRBJ2-7; CDR3 protein: ASSYSASTYEQY
V gene: TRBV11-2; J gene: TRBJ2-7; CDR3 protein: ASSPSGGGRLSYEQY
V gene: TRBV5-1; J gene: TRBJ2-7; CDR3 protein: ASSLTSGSHEQY
V gene: TRBV12-3/TRBV12-4; J gene: TRBJ2-3; CDR3 protein: ASTARGGLLASQY
V gene: TRBV3-1; J gene: TRBJ2-5; CDR3 protein: ASSLSWGDETQY
V gene: TRBV27; J gene: TRBJ2-1; CDR3 protein: ASSSGTAIYNEQF
V gene: TRBV18; J gene: TRBJ2-7; CDR3 protein: ASSPPQGWSGEQY
V gene: TRBV28; J gene: TRBJ1-2; CDR3 protein: ASRPLQGMVYGYT
V gene: TRBV27; J gene: TRBJ2-3; CDR3 protein: ASSPHPRQATDTQY
V gene: TRBV19; J gene: TRBJ1-3; CDR3 protein: ASSIYRDSGNTIY
V gene: TRBV28; J gene: TRBJ1-1; CDR3 protein: ASIQDMNTEAF
V gene: TRBV4-1; J gene: TRBJ2-1; CDR3 protein: ASSQVSLGRSYNEQF
V gene: TRBV30; J gene: TRBJ2-3; CDR3 protein: AWSVLSGSADTQY